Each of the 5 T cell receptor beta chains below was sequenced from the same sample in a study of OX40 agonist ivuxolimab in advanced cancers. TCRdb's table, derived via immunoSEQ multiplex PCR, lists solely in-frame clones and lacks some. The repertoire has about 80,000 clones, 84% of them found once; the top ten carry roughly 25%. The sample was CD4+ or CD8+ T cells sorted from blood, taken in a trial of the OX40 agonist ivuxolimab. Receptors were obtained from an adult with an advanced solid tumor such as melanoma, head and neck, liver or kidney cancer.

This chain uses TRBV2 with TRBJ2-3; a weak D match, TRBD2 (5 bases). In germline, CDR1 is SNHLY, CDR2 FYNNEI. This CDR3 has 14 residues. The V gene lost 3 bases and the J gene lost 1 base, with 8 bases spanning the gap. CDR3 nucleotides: TGTGCCAGCAGTGAGATGCGGGGCACAGATACGCAGTATTTT. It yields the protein CASSEMRGTDTQYF. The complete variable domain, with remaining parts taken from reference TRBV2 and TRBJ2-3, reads EPEVTQTPSHQVTQMGQEVILRCVPISNHLYFYWYRQILGQKVEFLVSFYNNEISEKSEIFDDQFSVERPDGSNFTLKIRSTKLEDSAMYFCASSEMRGTDTQYFGPGTRLTVL.

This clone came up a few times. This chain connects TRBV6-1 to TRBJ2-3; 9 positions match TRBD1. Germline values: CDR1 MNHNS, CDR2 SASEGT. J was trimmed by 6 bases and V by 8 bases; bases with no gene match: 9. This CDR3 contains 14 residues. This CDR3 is CASAVGTGMDTQYF. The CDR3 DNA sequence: TGTGCCAGCGCGGTCGGGACAGGGATGGATACGCAGTATTTT.

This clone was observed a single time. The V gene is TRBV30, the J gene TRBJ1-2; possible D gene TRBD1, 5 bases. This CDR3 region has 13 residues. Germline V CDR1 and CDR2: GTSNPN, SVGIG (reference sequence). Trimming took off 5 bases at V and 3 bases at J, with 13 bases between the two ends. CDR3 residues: CAWSLRDDYGYTF. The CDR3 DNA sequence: TGTGCCTGGTCTCTCCGGGACGACTATGGCTACACCTTC.

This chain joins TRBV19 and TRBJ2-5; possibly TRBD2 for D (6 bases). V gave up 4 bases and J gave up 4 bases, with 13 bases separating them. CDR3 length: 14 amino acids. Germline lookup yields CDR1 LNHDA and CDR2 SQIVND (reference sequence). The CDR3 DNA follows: TGTGCCAGTAGTACCCCCGGGAGCCGAGAGACCCAGTACTTC. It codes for CASSTPGSRETQYF.

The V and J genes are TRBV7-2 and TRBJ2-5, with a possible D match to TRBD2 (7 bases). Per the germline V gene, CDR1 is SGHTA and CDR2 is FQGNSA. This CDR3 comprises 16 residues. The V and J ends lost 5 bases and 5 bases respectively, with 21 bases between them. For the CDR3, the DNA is TGTGCCAGCAGCCCCACACAGGGAGGGAGTAGGGAGACCCAGTACTTC. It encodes CASSPTQGGSRETQYF. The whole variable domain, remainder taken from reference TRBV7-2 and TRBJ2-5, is GAGVSQSPSNKVTEKGKDVELRCDPISGHTALYWYRQSLGQGLEFLIYFQGNSAPDKSGLPSDRFSAERTGGSVSTLTIQRTQQEDSAVYLCASSPTQGGSRETQYFGPGTRLLVL.